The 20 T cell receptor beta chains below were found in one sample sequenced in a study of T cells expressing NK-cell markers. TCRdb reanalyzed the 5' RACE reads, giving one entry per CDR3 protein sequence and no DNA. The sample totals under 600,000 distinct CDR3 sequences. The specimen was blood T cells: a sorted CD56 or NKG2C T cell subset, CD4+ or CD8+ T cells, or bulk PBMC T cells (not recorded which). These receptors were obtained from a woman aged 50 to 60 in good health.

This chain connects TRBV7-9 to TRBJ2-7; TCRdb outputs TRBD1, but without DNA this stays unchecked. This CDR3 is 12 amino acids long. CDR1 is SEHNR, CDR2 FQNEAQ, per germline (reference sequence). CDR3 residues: CVSQGGDFEQYF.

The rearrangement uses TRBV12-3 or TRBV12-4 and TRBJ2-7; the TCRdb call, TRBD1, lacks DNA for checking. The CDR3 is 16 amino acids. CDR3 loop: CASRAGTGGLFYEQYF.

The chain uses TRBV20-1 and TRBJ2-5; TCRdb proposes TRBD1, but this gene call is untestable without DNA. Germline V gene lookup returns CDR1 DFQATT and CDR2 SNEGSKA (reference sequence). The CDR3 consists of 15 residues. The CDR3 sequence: CSATRLRPLQETQYF.

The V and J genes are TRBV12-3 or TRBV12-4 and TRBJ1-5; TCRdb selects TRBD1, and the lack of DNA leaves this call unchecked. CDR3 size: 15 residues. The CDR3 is CASSLRQSDNQPQHF.

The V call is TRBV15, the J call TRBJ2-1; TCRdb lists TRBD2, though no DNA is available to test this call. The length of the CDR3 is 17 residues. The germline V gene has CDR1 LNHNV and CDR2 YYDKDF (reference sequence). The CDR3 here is CATSRDFAGGYDNEQFF.

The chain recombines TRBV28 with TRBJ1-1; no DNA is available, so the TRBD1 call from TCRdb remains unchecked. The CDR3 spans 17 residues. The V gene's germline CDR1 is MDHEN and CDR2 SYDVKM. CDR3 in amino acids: CASRDGGGSPMNTEAFF.

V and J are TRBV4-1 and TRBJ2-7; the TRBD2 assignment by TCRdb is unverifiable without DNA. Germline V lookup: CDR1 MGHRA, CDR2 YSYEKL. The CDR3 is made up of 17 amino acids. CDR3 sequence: CASSQDLLAGTIYEQYF.

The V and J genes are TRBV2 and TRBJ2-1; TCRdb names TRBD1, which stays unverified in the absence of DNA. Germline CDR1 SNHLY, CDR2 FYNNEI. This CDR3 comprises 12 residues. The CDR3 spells CASMRGEGSPFF.

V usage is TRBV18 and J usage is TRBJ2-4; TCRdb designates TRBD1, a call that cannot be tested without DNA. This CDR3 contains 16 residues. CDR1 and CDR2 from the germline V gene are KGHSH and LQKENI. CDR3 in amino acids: CASSPPDRAHREGQYF.

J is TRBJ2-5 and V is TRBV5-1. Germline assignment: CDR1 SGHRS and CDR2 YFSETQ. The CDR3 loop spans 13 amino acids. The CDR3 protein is CASSLALGETQYF.

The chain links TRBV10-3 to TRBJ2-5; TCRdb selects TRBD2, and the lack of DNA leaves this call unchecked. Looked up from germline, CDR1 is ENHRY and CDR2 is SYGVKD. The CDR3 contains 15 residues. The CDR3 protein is CATAGTSGGGETQYF.

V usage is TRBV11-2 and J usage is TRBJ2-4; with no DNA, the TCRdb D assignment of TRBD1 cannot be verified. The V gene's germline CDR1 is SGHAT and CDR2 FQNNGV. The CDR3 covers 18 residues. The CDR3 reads CASSRVPQGRGAKNIQYF.

This chain's CDR3 is CASSLWGINYNEQFF. The chain is built from TRBV27 and TRBJ2-1; with no DNA, the TCRdb D assignment of TRBD1 cannot be verified. The CDR3 is made up of 15 amino acids. Germline loops: CDR1 MNHEY, CDR2 SMNVEV (reference sequence).

CDR3 protein: CASGQGSGYTF. The chain couples TRBV7-8 to TRBJ1-2; the TRBD1 assignment by TCRdb is unverifiable without DNA. Germline V lookup: CDR1 SGHVS, CDR2 FQNEAQ. There are 11 residues in the CDR3.

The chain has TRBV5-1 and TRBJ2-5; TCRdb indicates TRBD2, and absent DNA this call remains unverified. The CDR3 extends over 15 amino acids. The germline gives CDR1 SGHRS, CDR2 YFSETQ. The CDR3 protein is CASSERSGPLETQYF.

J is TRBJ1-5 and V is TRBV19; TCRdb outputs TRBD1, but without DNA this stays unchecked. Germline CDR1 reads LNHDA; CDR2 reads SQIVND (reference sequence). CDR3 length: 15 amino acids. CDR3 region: CASSSDRVPNQPQHF.

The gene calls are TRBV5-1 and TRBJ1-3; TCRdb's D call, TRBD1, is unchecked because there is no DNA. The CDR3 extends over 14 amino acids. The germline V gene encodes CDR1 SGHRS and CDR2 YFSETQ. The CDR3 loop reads CASTPGLTGNTIYF.

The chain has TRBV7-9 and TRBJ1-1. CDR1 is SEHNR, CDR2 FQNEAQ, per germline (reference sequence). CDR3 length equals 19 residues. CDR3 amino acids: CASSLEQGHSTREDTEAFF.

CDR3 in amino acids: CASSRLGAERTQYF. The rearrangement uses TRBV4-1 and TRBJ2-3; TCRdb picks TRBD2, but there is no DNA to check that call. CDR3 size: 14 residues. CDR1 is MGHRA and CDR2 is YSYEKL in the germline V gene.

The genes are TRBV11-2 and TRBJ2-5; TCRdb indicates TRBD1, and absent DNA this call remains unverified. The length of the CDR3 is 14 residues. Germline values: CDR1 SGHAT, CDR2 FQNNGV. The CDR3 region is CASSLTGPPETQYF. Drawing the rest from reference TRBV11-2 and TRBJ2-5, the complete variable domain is EAGVAQSPRYKIIEKRQSVAFWCNPISGHATLYWYQQILGQGPKLLIQFQNNGVVDDSQLPKDRFSAERLKGVDSTLKIQPAKLEDSAVYLCASSLTGPPETQYFGPGTRLLVL.